A selection of T cell receptor beta chains follows, all from one sample in a study of cytomegalovirus exposure and HLA in healthy donors. TCRdb keeps only in-frame clones here, not all; method: immunoSEQ multiplex PCR. This table holds around 200,000 clones, about 80% found once. The specimen sequenced was PBMCs. The receptors shown here come from a male donor in good health and CMV-seronegative. Both conserved end residues are part of each CDR3.

j_call v_call cdr3_aa
TRBJ2-5 TRBV18 CASSPDGQFRETQYF
TRBJ2-1 TRBV7-2 CASSFRDPSYNEQFF
TRBJ2-1 TRBV11-2 CASRKGQTVEQFF
TRBJ2-7 TRBV9 CASSVAPPQTPGLSYEQYF
TRBJ2-1 TRBV6-6 CASSLTSGGAGNEQFF
TRBJ2-5 TRBV11-2 CASSLGAGKETQYF
TRBJ1-4 TRBV6-5 CASSYDGQGPEEKLFF
TRBJ1-1 TRBV5-1 CASSTGQGAEAFF
TRBJ1-3 TRBV5-5 CASSLGFRGSSGNTIYF
TRBJ2-7 TRBV7-2 CASSAMTGGSSYEQYF
TRBJ1-1 TRBV4-2 CASSQDQGMNTEAFF
TRBJ2-7 TRBV15 CATSWGSTYEQYF
TRBJ2-5 TRBV12-5 CASGETRPGTQYF
TRBJ1-1 TRBV11-2 CASSPSDRETGTEAFF
TRBJ2-6 TRBV29-1 CSVLADGANVLTF
. TRBV29-1 CSGRMGLAYEQYF
TRBJ2-2 TRBV11-1 CASSLELATTGELFF
TRBJ1-2 TRBV5-1 CASSFEGDYGYTF
TRBJ1-1 TRBV4-3 CASSQVGRNTEAFF
TRBJ2-2 TRBV7-3 CASSPHEGLIANTGELFF
TRBJ2-1 TRBV28 CASRNSGLDATEQFF
TRBJ2-3 TRBV30 CAWSVLGTQYF
TRBJ2-3 TRBV5-6 CASSVGQGRGGTQYF
TRBJ2-1 TRBV4-1 CASSQVDLFHYNEQFF
TRBJ2-7 TRBV5-6 CASSPTDTSREQYF
TRBJ2-3 TRBV30 CAWSIKVSIDTQYF
TRBJ1-1 TRBV6-5 CASSPLEGAGTEAFF
TRBJ1-6 TRBV4-1 CASSQERGRGSPLHF
TRBJ2-2 TRBV18 CASSPLPRTGANGELFF
TRBJ1-2 TRBV7-2 CASRKSGGRANYGYTF
TRBJ1-5 TRBV18 CASSPRGGSDQPQHF
TRBJ2-3 TRBV29-1 CSVGGRVTDTQYF
TRBJ1-1 TRBV28 CASSPRGGTGFYTEAFF
TRBJ2-1 TRBV4-2 CASSQDSGGLYNEQFF
TRBJ2-5 TRBV7-6 CASSPLHQETQYF
TRBJ2-5 TRBV30 CAWRGWGRETQYF
TRBJ2-7 TRBV4-2 CASSQDGSAGYEQYF
TRBJ1-2 TRBV19 CASSTTGNGYTF
TRBJ1-1 TRBV11-3 CASGKRRTEAFF
TRBJ2-4 TRBV4-1 CASSQVMSGENIQYF
TRBJ2-7 TRBV7-2 CASSLTGVEQYF
TRBJ1-2 TRBV9 CASSEDRDFTGNYGYTF
TRBJ1-1 TRBV5-1 CASSLDATRTEAFF
TRBJ2-1 TRBV7-7 CASSLEPAGGRHEQFF
TRBJ2-7 TRBV15 CATSREVAETYEQYF
TRBJ2-2 TRBV4-2 CASSQDKGGPTGELFF
TRBJ1-4 TRBV7-2 CASSNRGSTNEKLFF
TRBJ1-2 TRBV5-1 CASSRDLRAGTYRYGYTF